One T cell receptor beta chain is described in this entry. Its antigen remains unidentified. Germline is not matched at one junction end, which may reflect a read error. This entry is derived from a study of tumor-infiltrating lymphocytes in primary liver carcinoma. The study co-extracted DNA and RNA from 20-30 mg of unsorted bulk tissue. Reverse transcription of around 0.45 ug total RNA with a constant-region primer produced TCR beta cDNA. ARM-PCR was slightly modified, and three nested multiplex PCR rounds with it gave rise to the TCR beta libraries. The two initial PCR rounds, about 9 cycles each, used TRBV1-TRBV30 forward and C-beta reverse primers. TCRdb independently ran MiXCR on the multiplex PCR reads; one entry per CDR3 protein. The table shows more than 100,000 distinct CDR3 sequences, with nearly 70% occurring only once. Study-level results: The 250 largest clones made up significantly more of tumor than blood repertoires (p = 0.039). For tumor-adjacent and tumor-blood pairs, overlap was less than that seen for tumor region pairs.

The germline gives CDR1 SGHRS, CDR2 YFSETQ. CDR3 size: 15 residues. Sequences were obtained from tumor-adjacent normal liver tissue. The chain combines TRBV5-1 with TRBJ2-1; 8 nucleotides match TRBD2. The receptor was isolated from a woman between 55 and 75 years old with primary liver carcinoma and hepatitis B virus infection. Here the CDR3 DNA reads TGCGCCAGCAGTTTGGCCCAAGCGGGAGCCCATGAACAGTTCTTT. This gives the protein CASSLAQAGAHEQFF.